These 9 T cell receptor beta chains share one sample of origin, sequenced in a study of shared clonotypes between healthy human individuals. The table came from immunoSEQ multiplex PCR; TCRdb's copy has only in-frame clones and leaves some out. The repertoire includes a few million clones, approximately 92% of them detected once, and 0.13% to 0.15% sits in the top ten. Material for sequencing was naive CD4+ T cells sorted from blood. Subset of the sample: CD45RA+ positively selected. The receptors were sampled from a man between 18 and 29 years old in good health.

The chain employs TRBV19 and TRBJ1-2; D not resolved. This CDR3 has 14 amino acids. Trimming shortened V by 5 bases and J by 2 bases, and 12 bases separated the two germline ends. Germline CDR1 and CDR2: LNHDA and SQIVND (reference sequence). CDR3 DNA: TGTGCCAGTAGTTGGATGGGGAGGAACTATGGCTACACCTTC. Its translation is CASSWMGRNYGYTF.

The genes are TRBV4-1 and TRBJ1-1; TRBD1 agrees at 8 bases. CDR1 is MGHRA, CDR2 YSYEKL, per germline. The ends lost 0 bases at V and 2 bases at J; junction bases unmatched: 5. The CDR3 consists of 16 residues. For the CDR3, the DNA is TGCGCCAGCAGCCAAGATGAGGCAGGGGGCAACACTGAAGCTTTCTTT. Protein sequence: CASSQDEAGGNTEAFF.

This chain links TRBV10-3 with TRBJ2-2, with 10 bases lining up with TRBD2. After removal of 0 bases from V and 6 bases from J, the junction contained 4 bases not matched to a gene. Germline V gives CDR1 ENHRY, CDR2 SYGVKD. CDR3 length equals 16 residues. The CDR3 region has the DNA TGTGCCATCAGTGAGTCCTTCCTAGCGGGAGCCGGGGAGCTGTTTTTT. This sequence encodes CAISESFLAGAGELFF.

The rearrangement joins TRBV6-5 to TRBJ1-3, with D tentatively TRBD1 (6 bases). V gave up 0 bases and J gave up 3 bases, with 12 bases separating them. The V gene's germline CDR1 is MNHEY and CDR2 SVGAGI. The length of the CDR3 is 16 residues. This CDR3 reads CASSYSSGASGNTIYF. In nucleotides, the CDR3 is TGTGCCAGCAGTTACTCTTCAGGGGCTAGTGGAAACACCATATATTTT.

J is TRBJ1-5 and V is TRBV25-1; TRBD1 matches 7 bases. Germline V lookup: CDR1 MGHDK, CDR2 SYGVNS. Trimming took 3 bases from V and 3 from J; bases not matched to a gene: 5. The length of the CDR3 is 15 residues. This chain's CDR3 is CASSEFTGDNQPQHF. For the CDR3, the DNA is TGTGCCAGCAGTGAGTTTACAGGGGACAATCAGCCCCAGCATTTT.

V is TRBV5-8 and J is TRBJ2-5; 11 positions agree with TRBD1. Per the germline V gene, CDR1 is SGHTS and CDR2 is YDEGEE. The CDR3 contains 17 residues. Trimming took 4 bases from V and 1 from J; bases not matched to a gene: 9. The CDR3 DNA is TGTGCCAGCAGCAGGCTGTTCGGGACAGGGGGCCAAGAGACCCAGTACTTC. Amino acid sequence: CASSRLFGTGGQETQYF.

CDR3 in amino acids: CASSPWENGELFF. CDR3 bases: TGTGCCAGCTCACCTTGGGAAAACGGGGAGCTGTTTTTT. The chain employs TRBV18 and TRBJ2-2; D remains ambiguous. CDR1 and CDR2 (germline): KGHSH, LQKENI. V was cut by 3 bases and J by 7 bases, with 9 bases left in between. The CDR3 runs 13 residues.

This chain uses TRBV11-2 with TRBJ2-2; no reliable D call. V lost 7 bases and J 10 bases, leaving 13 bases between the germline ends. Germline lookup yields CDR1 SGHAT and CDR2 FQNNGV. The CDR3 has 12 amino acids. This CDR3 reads CASTTGRAELFF. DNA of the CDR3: TGTGCCAGCACAACGGGCCGCGCGGAGCTGTTTTTT. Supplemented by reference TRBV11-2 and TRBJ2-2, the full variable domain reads EAGVAQSPRYKIIEKRQSVAFWCNPISGHATLYWYQQILGQGPKLLIQFQNNGVVDDSQLPKDRFSAERLKGVDSTLKIQPAKLEDSAVYLCASTTGRAELFFGEGSRLTVL.

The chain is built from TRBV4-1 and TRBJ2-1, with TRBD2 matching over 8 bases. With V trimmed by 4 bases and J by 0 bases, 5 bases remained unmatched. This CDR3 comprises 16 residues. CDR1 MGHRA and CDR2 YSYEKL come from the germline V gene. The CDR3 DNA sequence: TGCGCCAGCAGCCGGGCAGGGACTAGCTCCTACAATGAGCAGTTCTTC. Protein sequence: CASSRAGTSSYNEQFF.